This T cell receptor beta chain comes out of a study of blood T cells in healthy people across ages. Each sample yielded at least 6.5 million isolated PBMCs. Combining a sample-barcoded 5' primer with a J-beta primer mix, a second PCR ran for about 6 to 11 cycles. Each cDNA molecule was tagged by a template-switch adaptor that had 12 random nucleotides. TCRdb ran MiXCR on the 5' RACE reads and lists one entry per CDR3 protein. The table shows fewer than 1,200,000 distinct CDR3 sequences, with under 30% occurring only once. Germline CDR1 and CDR2: SGHTA and FQGTGA. This CDR3 is 14 amino acids long. The same specimen was also included in a second study, on T cells of mothers and their children.

This receptor was obtained from a girl aged 2 to 9 in good health. The specimen was blood. The rearrangement joins TRBV7-3 to TRBJ2-1, with no clear D. The J call is doubtful: the DNA matches TRBJ2-7 better. The CDR3 DNA reads as TGTGCCAGCAGCTTAGGTGGCGAAGCCTACGAGCAGTACTTC. Protein: CASSLGGEAYEQYF.